This TCR beta chain derives from a study of blood T cells in healthy people across ages. Whole-study results and caveats: Unsorted PBMC input precluded a conclusive naive versus antigen-experienced comparison.

This clonotype came up once. The antigen remains undetermined. Donors were healthy Caucasian individuals from Russia aged roughly 6 to 95. With a J-beta primer mix and a sample-barcoded 5' primer, a second PCR ran about 6 to 11 cycles. TCRdb re-derived calls from the 5' RACE reads in MiXCR, one entry per CDR3 protein. The sample contains 750,000 to 950,000 distinct CDR3 sequences, about 53% of which appear only once. Germline V CDR1 and CDR2: SGHRS, YFSETQ. The V end was cut by 0 bases, the J end by 3 bases, with 10 bases between. The CDR3 loop spans 14 amino acids. Sequencing was done on a sample of blood. The clonotype originates from a man at least 80 years old in good health. This chain connects TRBV5-1 to TRBJ2-7; D is possibly TRBD1 (5 bases). The CDR3 coding sequence is TGCGCCAGCAGCTTGGCCTCCGACAGCTACGAGCAGTACTTC. It codes for CASSLASDSYEQYF.